The 30 T cell receptor beta chains below were found in one sample sequenced in a study of T cells in Graves' hyperthyroidism and ophthalmopathy. Regions amplified from RNA transcripts were the TCR beta CDR3 regions. First-round RT-PCR targeting the TCR CDR3 was performed with the HTBI primer set. TCRdb ran MiXCR on the multiplex PCR reads and lists one entry per CDR3 protein. The sample holds about 720,000 distinct CDR3 sequences, over 15% seen once. Sequenced: blood. These receptors were collected from a woman in her forties or fifties with Graves' hyperthyroidism that later progressed to Graves' ophthalmopathy.

This rearrangement joins TRBV4-1 to TRBJ1-3; possible D gene TRBD1, 6 bases. The germline V gene has CDR1 MGHRA and CDR2 YSYEKL. The CDR3 sequence is 17 residues long. V was shortened by 1 base and J by 3 bases, with 16 bases between the two germline ends. DNA for the CDR3: TGCGCCAGCAGCCAAGGAATTCGGGGGCTTCGTGGAAACACCATATATTTT. Translating it yields CASSQGIRGLRGNTIYF.

This clonotype appeared a few times. The chain links TRBV15 to TRBJ1-2; a possible D gene is TRBD1 (6 bases). Germline assignment: CDR1 LNHNV and CDR2 YYDKDF (reference sequence). The CDR3 is made up of 15 amino acids. Trimming removed 0 bases at V and 2 bases at J, with 10 bases between. CDR3 nucleotides: TGTGCCACCAGCAGAGAGTCAGGGACAAACTATGGCTACACCTTC. Translation: CATSRESGTNYGYTF.

This clonotype occurred many times. V gene TRBV20-1 combines with J gene TRBJ2-1; TRBD2 aligns across 9 bases. Germline CDR1 is DFQATT and CDR2 is SNEGSKA (reference sequence). CDR3 size: 14 residues. Trimming removed 5 bases from V and 7 bases from J; junction bases left unmatched: 9. CDR3 sequence (DNA): TGCAGTGCTGCCCCCAGCGGGGGGCGGAATGAGCAGTTCTTC. Translated: CSAAPSGGRNEQFF.

This chain joins TRBV27 and TRBJ2-2; 9 positions agree with TRBD2. There are 16 residues in the CDR3. The V gene end was trimmed by 8 bases and the J gene end by 3 bases; junction bases not matched to a gene: 10. Germline V gene lookup returns CDR1 MNHEY and CDR2 SMNVEV (reference sequence). The CDR3 here is CASSSGGGAYTGELFF. The CDR3 nucleotides read TGTGCCAGCTCCTCGGGCGGGGGGGCTTACACCGGGGAGCTGTTTTTT.

This clonotype has more than one count but fewer than ten. This chain links TRBV6-2 or TRBV6-3 with TRBJ2-2; 7 bases are a match to TRBD1. J gave up 6 bases and V 6 bases, and 7 bases lay outside the gene matches. Germline CDR1 MNHEY, CDR2 SVGEGT. The CDR3 loop spans 14 amino acids. The CDR3 DNA follows: TGTGCCAGCAGGATGGACAGGTTGCCCGGGGAGCTGTTTTTT. It is translated as CASRMDRLPGELFF.

This chain uses TRBV20-1 with TRBJ1-2; D possibly corresponds to TRBD1 (5 bases). Trimming took 3 bases from V and 4 from J, leaving 9 bases between them. Per the germline V gene, CDR1 is DFQATT and CDR2 is SNEGSKA (reference sequence). The CDR3 covers 12 residues. CDR3 DNA sequence: TGCAGTGCTAGTCGACAGTTCTATGGCTACACCTTC. It codes for CSASRQFYGYTF.

Notes on this clonotype: A read error may produce the germline difference seen at one junction end. The chain combines TRBV20-1 with TRBJ2-1; 8 nucleotides agree with TRBD2. The CDR3 has 15 residues. In germline, CDR1 is DFQATT, CDR2 SNEGSKA (reference sequence). Here the CDR3 DNA reads TGCAGTGTTAGAGTAGCGGGGTTAAGGTACAATGAGCAGTTCTTC. It specifies CSVRVAGLRYNEQFF.

This clonotype was seen a few times. CDR3 sequence (DNA): TGTGCCAGCAGTGTACTCCCAGGGGGACGAAACTATGGCTACACCTTC. Translation gives CASSVLPGGRNYGYTF. This chain uses TRBV2 with TRBJ1-2, with 7 bases identical to TRBD1. V shed 4 bases, J shed 2 bases, and the junction held 10 bases outside the gene matches. The CDR3 extends over 16 amino acids. The germline V gene encodes CDR1 SNHLY and CDR2 FYNNEI. The variable domain in full, with the rest retrieved from reference TRBV2 and TRBJ1-2, is EPEVTQTPSHQVTQMGQEVILRCVPISNHLYFYWYRQILGQKVEFLVSFYNNEISEKSEIFDDQFSVERPDGSNFTLKIRSTKLEDSAMYFCASSVLPGGRNYGYTFGSGTRLTVV.

This clonotype was seen more than once but under ten times. This chain joins TRBV13 and TRBJ2-7; tentative D call: TRBD1 (7 bases). V lost 6 bases and J lost 7, with 19 bases in between. Germline CDR1 reads PRHDT; CDR2 reads FYEKMQ (reference sequence). The CDR3 contains 14 residues. CDR3 in DNA: TGTGCCAGCAGACCAGACAGGGAGGCCTTGGAGCAGTACTTC. This sequence encodes CASRPDREALEQYF. Using reference TRBV13 and TRBJ2-7 for the parts outside the CDR3, the full variable domain is AAGVIQSPRHLIKEKRETATLKCYPIPRHDTVYWYQQGPGQDPQFLISFYEKMQSDKGSIPDRFSAQQFSDYHSELNMSSLELGDSALYFCASRPDREALEQYFGPGTRLTVT.

This chain connects TRBV20-1 to TRBJ1-2; 7 nucleotides match TRBD1. Per germline, CDR1 DFQATT and CDR2 SNEGSKA (reference sequence). Trimming at V came to 4 bases and at J to 1 base, leaving 6 bases not matched to a gene. This CDR3 contains 14 residues. Written as DNA, the CDR3 is TGCAGTGCTAAAAGACAGGGCGATAACTATGGCTACACCTTC. It translates to CSAKRQGDNYGYTF.

This clonotype was seen more than once but under ten times. The chain links TRBV7-3 to TRBJ1-1; perhaps TRBD1 as D (5 bases). The CDR3 contains 13 residues. V was pared by 10 bases and J by 6 bases, with 18 bases between. Germline CDR1 SGHTA, CDR2 FQGTGA. The CDR3 DNA reads TGTGCCACCTCCCTGGTCAGGGAATCTGAAGCTTTCTTT. Amino acids: CATSLVRESEAFF.

About this clonotype: A read error is possible here, since a much larger clone lies one base away. The rearrangement joins TRBV20-1 to TRBJ2-7; D perhaps matches TRBD1 (6 bases). The CDR3 loop spans 14 amino acids. The V end was cut by 0 bases, the J end by 3 bases, with 12 bases between. CDR1 is DFQATT and CDR2 is SNEGSKA in the germline V gene (reference sequence). The CDR3 spells CSARDRDTLYEQYF. Written as DNA, the CDR3 is TGCAGTGCTAGAGACCGGGACACTCTCTACGAGCAGTACTTC.

This clonotype was seen many times. The V and J genes are TRBV7-9 and TRBJ1-1; no firm D call. V lost 5 bases, J lost 7 bases, and 23 bases lay in between. Germline V gives CDR1 SEHNR, CDR2 FQNEAQ (reference sequence). This CDR3 comprises 16 residues. The CDR3 region is CASSPPYRTTRLEAFF. CDR3 bases: TGTGCCAGCAGCCCGCCTTATAGAACCACCAGGCTTGAAGCTTTCTTT.

This clonotype was counted between two and nine times. This chain uses TRBV2 with TRBJ2-1, with TRBD2 as a possible D gene (7 bases). V dropped 6 bases and J dropped 8 bases, with 20 bases sitting between them. The CDR3 length is 15 residues. Germline CDR1 is SNHLY and CDR2 is FYNNEI. The CDR3 is CASRIEPEGGYEQFF. Here the CDR3 DNA reads TGTGCCAGCAGAATCGAGCCTGAGGGGGGGTATGAGCAGTTCTTC.

This clonotype was counted many times. The chain carries TRBV2 and TRBJ2-1; the D gene is possibly TRBD2 (6 bases). The CDR3 is 12 amino acids. Per germline, CDR1 SNHLY and CDR2 FYNNEI. Trimming stripped 11 bases from V and 8 bases from J, with 16 bases between. CDR3 in amino acids: CASGGTLYEQFF. The CDR3, as DNA: TGTGCCTCTGGCGGGACTTTATATGAGCAGTTCTTC.

This clonotype came up many times. The chain employs TRBV20-1 and TRBJ2-1; D might be TRBD1 or TRBD2, each matching 6 bases. There are 13 residues in the CDR3. V lost 6 bases, J lost 5 bases, and 14 bases lay in between. CDR1 is DFQATT and CDR2 is SNEGSKA in the germline V gene (reference sequence). The CDR3 sequence: CSAERGEDNEQFF. The CDR3 DNA follows: TGCAGTGCGGAGAGGGGGGAGGACAATGAGCAGTTCTTC.

This clonotype was counted a few times. The chain couples TRBV10-3 to TRBJ1-3; maybe TRBD1 (6 bases). V lost 7 bases, J lost 4 bases, and 11 bases lay in between. Germline CDR1 reads ENHRY; CDR2 reads SYGVKD. The CDR3 consists of 13 residues. The CDR3 DNA follows: TGTGCCATCAACCCGACAGGCGGAAACACCATATATTTT. Amino acid sequence: CAINPTGGNTIYF.

This clonotype came up many times. The rearrangement uses TRBV5-6 and TRBJ2-5, with D unclear. The germline gives CDR1 SGHDT, CDR2 YYEEEE. With 1 base removed from V and 6 bases from J, the gap between germline ends came to 10 bases. The CDR3 spans 13 residues. This chain's CDR3 is CASSLFASQTQYF. Written as DNA, the CDR3 is TGTGCCAGCAGCTTGTTTGCGAGCCAGACCCAGTACTTC.

This clonotype was counted ten times or more. This sequence joins TRBV7-8 and TRBJ2-3, with D perhaps matching TRBD2 (5 bases). This CDR3 has 15 amino acids. V was cut by 1 base and J by 1 base, with 9 bases left in between. CDR1 and CDR2 (germline): SGHVS, FQNEAQ. CDR3 nucleotides: TGTGCCAGCAGCTTAGTGGTCGGGGGCACAGATACGCAGTATTTT. Its protein is CASSLVVGGTDTQYF.

This clonotype turned up a few times. The gene calls are TRBV5-8 and TRBJ2-7; 9 bases are shared with TRBD2. The germline V gene encodes CDR1 SGHTS and CDR2 YDEGEE. The junction had 13 bases not matched to a gene; V was cut back by 2 bases and J by 7 bases. The CDR3 sequence is 16 residues long. CDR3 amino acids: CASSFKTGLASDEQYF. The CDR3 nucleotides read TGTGCCAGCAGCTTCAAAACGGGACTAGCCTCCGATGAGCAGTACTTC.

There are a few counts of this clonotype. V gene TRBV20-1 combines with J gene TRBJ2-1; D call uncertain. The V end was cut by 6 bases, the J end by 3 bases, with 9 bases between. The CDR3 is made up of 12 amino acids. Germline assignment: CDR1 DFQATT and CDR2 SNEGSKA (reference sequence). The CDR3 DNA is TGCAGTGCCCCCTGGATCTACAATGAGCAGTTCTTC. Protein: CSAPWIYNEQFF.

This clonotype was counted ten times or more. The J gene is TRBJ1-1, the V gene TRBV3-1; possibly TRBD1 for D (5 bases). This CDR3 has 13 amino acids. Between the trimmed V and J ends, which lost 0 bases and 12 bases, there was a span of 14 bases. Germline CDR1 LGHDT, CDR2 YNNKEL (reference sequence). CDR3 amino acids: CASSQESRAFTFF. The CDR3 DNA sequence: TGTGCCAGCAGCCAAGAATCCAGGGCGTTCACTTTCTTT. The full variable domain, in which reference TRBV3-1 and TRBJ1-1 provide the parts outside the CDR3, is DTAVSQTPKYLVTQMGNDKSIKCEQNLGHDTMYWYKQDSKKFLKIMFSYNNKELIINETVPNRFSPKSPDKAHLNLHINSLELGDSAVYFCASSQESRAFTFFGQGTRLTVV.

There are many counts of this clonotype. The chain employs TRBV30 and TRBJ1-3, with no clear D. The CDR3 covers 12 residues. Germline V lookup: CDR1 GTSNPN, CDR2 SVGIG (reference sequence). V lost 3 bases to trimming and J lost 0 bases, with 3 bases between them. The DNA of the CDR3 is TGTGCCTGGAGCCCCTCTGGAAACACCATATATTTT. Protein product: CAWSPSGNTIYF.

Details on this clonotype: Being one base from a much bigger clone, this may be a read error. This chain connects TRBV30 to TRBJ1-2, with D tentatively TRBD1 (6 bases). Germline loops: CDR1 GTSNPN, CDR2 SVGIG (reference sequence). The CDR3 runs to 13 residues. Deletions cut 2 bases from V and 8 bases from J, with 15 bases between. CDR3 sequence (DNA): TGTGCCTGGAGTTCCCAACAGGGCGGAGGCTACACCTTC. It codes for CAWSSQQGGGYTF.

In regard to this clonotype: A read error may produce the germline difference seen at one junction end. This chain connects TRBV7-8 to TRBJ2-7; 11 nucleotides align to TRBD2. CDR3 length equals 17 residues. Germline V gene data show CDR1 as SGHVS and CDR2 as FQNEAQ. The CDR3 loop reads CASSQVLAGVRTLEQYF. The DNA of the CDR3 is TGCGCCAGCAGCCAAGTACTAGCGGGAGTTCGTACCCTCGAGCAGTACTTC.

This chain links TRBV20-1 with TRBJ1-1; 8 bases line up with TRBD1. Germline V gives CDR1 DFQATT, CDR2 SNEGSKA (reference sequence). CDR3 length equals 12 residues. The CDR3: CGGGTGLTEAFF. The CDR3 DNA reads TGCGGGGGGGGGACAGGCCTTACTGAAGCTTTCTTT.

The chain carries TRBV27 and TRBJ2-2; D is unresolved. This CDR3 spans 13 amino acids. Trimming left V 6 bases short and J 1 base short, with 6 bases between. CDR1 and CDR2 (germline): MNHEY, SMNVEV (reference sequence). The CDR3 spells CASRDGNTGELFF. Here the CDR3 DNA reads TGTGCCAGCAGGGACGGGAACACCGGGGAGCTGTTTTTT.

The table lists this clonotype with many counts. The chain employs TRBV7-2 and TRBJ1-1; D call uncertain. The CDR3 is made up of 14 amino acids. Germline-derived CDR1 and CDR2 are SGHTA and FQGNSA. Trimming removed 5 bases from V and 1 base from J, with 11 bases in between. The CDR3: CASSPTTSNTEAFF. CDR3 DNA sequence: TGTGCCAGCAGCCCGACTACTTCGAACACTGAAGCTTTCTTT.

This clonotype was counted a few times. J is TRBJ2-5 and V is TRBV24-1, with 7 nucleotides matching TRBD1. J lost 5 bases, V lost 4 bases, and 3 bases had no gene match. From germline, CDR1 is KGHDR and CDR2 SFDVKD. This CDR3 region has 13 residues. CDR3 protein: CATSDGQAETQYF. The CDR3 DNA sequence: TGTGCCACCAGTGACGGACAGGCCGAGACCCAGTACTTC.

This clonotype showed up just a few times. V gene TRBV27 combines with J gene TRBJ2-7, with D uncertain. The CDR3 contains 13 residues. Germline V lookup: CDR1 MNHEY, CDR2 SMNVEV (reference sequence). V lost 8 bases, J lost 1 base, and 12 bases lay in between. The CDR3 coding sequence is TGTGCCAGCGATCCAGGCCAGTCCTACGAGCAGTACTTC. Translated, it gives CASDPGQSYEQYF.